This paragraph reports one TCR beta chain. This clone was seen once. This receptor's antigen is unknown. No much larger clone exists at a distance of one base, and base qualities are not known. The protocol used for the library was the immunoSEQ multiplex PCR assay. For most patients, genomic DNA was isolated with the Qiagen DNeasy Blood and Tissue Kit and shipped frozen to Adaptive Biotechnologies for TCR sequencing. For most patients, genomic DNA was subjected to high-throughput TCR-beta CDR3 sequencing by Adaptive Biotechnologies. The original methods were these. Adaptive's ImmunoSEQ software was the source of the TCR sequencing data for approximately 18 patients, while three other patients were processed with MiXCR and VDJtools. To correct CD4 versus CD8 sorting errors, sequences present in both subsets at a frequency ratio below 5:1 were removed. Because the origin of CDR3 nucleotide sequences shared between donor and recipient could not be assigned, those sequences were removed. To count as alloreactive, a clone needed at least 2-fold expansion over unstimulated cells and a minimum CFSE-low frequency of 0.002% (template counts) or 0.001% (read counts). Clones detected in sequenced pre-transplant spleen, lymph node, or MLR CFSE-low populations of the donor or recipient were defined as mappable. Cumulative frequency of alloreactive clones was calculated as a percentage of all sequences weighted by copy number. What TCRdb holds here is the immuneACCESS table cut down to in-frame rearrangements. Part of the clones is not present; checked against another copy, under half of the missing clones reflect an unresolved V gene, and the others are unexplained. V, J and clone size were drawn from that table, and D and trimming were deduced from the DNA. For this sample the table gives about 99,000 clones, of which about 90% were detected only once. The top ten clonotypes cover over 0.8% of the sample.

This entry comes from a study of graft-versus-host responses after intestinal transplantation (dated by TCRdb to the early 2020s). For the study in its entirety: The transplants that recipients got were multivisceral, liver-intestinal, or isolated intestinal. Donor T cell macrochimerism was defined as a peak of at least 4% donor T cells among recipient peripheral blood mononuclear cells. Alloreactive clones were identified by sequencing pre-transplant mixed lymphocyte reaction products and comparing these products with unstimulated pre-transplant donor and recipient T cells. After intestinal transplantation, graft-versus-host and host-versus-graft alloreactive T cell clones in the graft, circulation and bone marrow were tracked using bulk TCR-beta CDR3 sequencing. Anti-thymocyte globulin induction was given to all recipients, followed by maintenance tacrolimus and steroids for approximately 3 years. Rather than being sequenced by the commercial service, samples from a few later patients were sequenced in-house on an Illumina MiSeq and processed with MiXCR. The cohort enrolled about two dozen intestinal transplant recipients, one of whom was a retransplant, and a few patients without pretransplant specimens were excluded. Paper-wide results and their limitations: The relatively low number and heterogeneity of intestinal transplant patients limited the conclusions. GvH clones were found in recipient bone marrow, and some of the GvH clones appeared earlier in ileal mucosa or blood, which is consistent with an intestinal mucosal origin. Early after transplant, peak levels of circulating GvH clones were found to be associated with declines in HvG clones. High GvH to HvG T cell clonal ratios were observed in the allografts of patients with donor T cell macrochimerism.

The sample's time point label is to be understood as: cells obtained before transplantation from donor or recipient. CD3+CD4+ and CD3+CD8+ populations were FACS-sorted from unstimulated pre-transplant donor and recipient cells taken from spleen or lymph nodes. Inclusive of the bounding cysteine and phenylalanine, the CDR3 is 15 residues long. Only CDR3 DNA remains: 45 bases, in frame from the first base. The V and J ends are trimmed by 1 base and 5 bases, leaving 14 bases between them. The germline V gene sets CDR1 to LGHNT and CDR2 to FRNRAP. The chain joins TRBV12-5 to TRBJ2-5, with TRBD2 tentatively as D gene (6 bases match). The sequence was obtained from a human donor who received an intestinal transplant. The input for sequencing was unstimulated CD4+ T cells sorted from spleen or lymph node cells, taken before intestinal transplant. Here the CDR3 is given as CASGLGQPGVETQYF. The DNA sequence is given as TGTGCTAGTGGTTTGGGACAACCGGGGGTGGAGACCCAGTACTTC.